This T cell receptor (beta chain) was identified in a study of human T cells and chemical hapten exposure (dated by TCRdb to about 2021). Turning to the overall study: For sensitization, 2% DPC in acetone was applied to a 2 cm by 2 cm area of upper inner arm skin. Throughout the approximately 26-week study period, patients were also given weekly therapeutic DPC doses on the scalp. Alopecia areata with under or over 50% scalp involvement, alopecia totalis and alopecia universalis were represented in the patient cohort, which was mostly female. Blood samples were taken from patients before sensitization (week 0) and then at 2, 6 and about 24 weeks after DPC sensitization. Libraries were pooled for sequencing, and per-sample TCR yields varied mainly because of small differences in library volumes within the pool. In alopecia patients, the study followed how the peripheral blood TCR repertoire changed in vivo over primary and secondary sensitization to diphenylcyclopropenone (DPC), a hapten. Under 30 alopecia patients gave blood for TCR sequencing at one to four time points (pre-sensitization, 2, 6 and 24 weeks). Patch tests used Finn chambers with 0.01% DPC on the upper back, scored after 6 days by International Contact Dermatitis Research Group standards. Overall study results and their limits: Repeated subsampling changed both the strength of the expansion versus patch-test correlation and the threshold at which the correlation became significant. Compared with pre-sensitization or healthy control sets, expanded TCRs formed significantly more large CDR3 similarity clusters, which is consistent with antigen-driven responses. Alopecia, a presumed autoimmune disease, was present in all patients, so the immune response of the patients might differ from that of healthy individuals. The number of TCRs above 1 in 1000 frequency did not change with DPC sensitization; there was no evidence of global repertoire structure alterations. A positive correlation was found between the number of PT1 expanded TCRs and patch test score, with significance reached at thresholds 8, 16 and 32 but not 4.

As regards this clonotype: Its recognized antigen is unknown. Within one base of it there is no much larger clone, and no base qualities were kept.

Libraries were made using RACE. The reads were generated on a NextSeq 500. During library preparation, unique molecular identifiers were attached to individual cDNA molecules so that TCRs could be counted quantitatively and reproducibly. Each blood RNA sample was used to sequence both TCR alpha and TCR beta chains. The authors' pipeline ran thus. A median of around 100,000 TCRs per sample was observed, with a range of about 20,000 to 750,000. V, J and CDR3 annotation of the TCR reads was carried out using the Decombinator software suite. For PS versus PT1 abundance plots, all samples were subsampled to the same number of TCRs (28,000). Expanded TCRs were defined as absent before sensitization and observed at least eight times at the 2-week time point. Using fastp at Q25 and MiXCR, TCRdb reprocessed the public reads and kept productive beta chains. Every distinct CDR3 protein forms one entry, paired with its most common genes and DNA. TCRdb, rather than the study authors, made the V and J calls. The table for this sample lists approximately 38,000 distinct CDR3 sequences; 10% of them were counted only once. The top ten constitute 5% to 6.5% of the sample.

The time point label of this sample denotes: pre-sensitization, week 0. The intended sense of this specimen's treatment or condition label: therapeutic diphenylcyclopropenone sensitization with weekly scalp DPC. Blood at each patch-test visit was drawn before the patch test was applied. Patients were eligible if aged 18 to 70, diagnosed with alopecia and judged suitable for DPC therapy, and pregnant patients were excluded. Total RNA was extracted from unfractionated whole blood that had been collected in Tempus Blood RNA tubes. This clonotype originated in a man in his thirties or forties with alopecia areata. Some clones in this sample may be carry-over from other donors' samples. The sample was whole blood, taken in connection with sensitization to the hapten diphenylcyclopropenone (DPC).

The DNA sequence is given as TGTGCCATCAGTGAGTTGGGTGCCACCGGGGAGCTGTTTTTT. This is translated as CAISELGATGELFF. The rearranged segments are TRBV10-3 and TRBJ2-2; the D gene is unclear. The junction carries 7 bases between V and J, which are trimmed by 1 base and 4 bases respectively. The germline V gene provides CDR1 ENHRY and CDR2 SYGVKD. The CDR3 numbers 14 residues from cysteine through phenylalanine. CDR3 DNA is the only sequence kept; it has 42 bases, read in frame from the first base.